The 19 T cell receptor beta chains reported below all come from one sample, sequenced in a study of blood T cell repertoires in COVID-19. Assay used: immunoSEQ multiplex PCR; TCRdb lists only in-frame clones, some missing. Of roughly 330,000 clones in the sample, more than 75% were seen once. The specimen was PBMCs or T cells enriched from blood (not recorded which). The receptor set was obtained from a woman aged 30 to 39 who had recovered from COVID-19.

V is TRBV29-1 and J is TRBJ2-6; 10 bases match TRBD1. After removal of 7 bases from V and 4 bases from J, the junction contained 7 bases not matched to a gene. This CDR3 spans 15 amino acids. Looked up from germline, CDR1 is SQVTM and CDR2 is ANQGSEA. The CDR3 loop reads CSAGQGGLGANVLTF. The CDR3 coding sequence is TGCAGCGCAGGACAGGGGGGACTCGGGGCCAACGTCCTGACTTTC. The full variable domain, rest sourced from reference TRBV29-1 and TRBJ2-6, is SAVISQKPSRDICQRGTSLTIQCQVDSQVTMMFWYRQQPGQSLTLIATANQGSEATYESGFVIDKFPISRPNLTFSTLTVSNMSPEDSSIYLCSAGQGGLGANVLTFGAGSRLTVL.

CDR3 region: CAWSPLAGRVGELFF. DNA for the CDR3: TGTGCCTGGAGTCCACTAGCGGGGAGGGTCGGGGAGCTGTTTTTT. The gene calls are TRBV30 and TRBJ2-2; 10 bases are a match to TRBD2. The CDR3 runs to 15 residues. Per germline, CDR1 GTSNPN and CDR2 SVGIG (reference sequence). The junction had 7 bases not matched to a gene; V was cut back by 2 bases and J by 7 bases. The full variable domain, with the rest looked up from reference TRBV30 and TRBJ2-2, is SQTIHQWPATLVQPVGSPLSLECTVEGTSNPNLYWYRQAAGRGLQLLFYSVGIGQISSEVPQNLSASRPQDRQFILSSKKLLLSDSGFYLCAWSPLAGRVGELFFGEGSRLTVL.

This chain links TRBV15 with TRBJ2-3, with TRBD2 matching over 12 bases. This CDR3 has 18 amino acids. The germline gives CDR1 LNHNV, CDR2 YYDKDF (reference sequence). V gave up 0 bases and J gave up 0 bases; unmatched junction bases: 4. CDR3 sequence reads: CATSRETSGGTSTDTQYF. CDR3 nucleotide sequence: TGTGCCACCAGCAGAGAGACTAGCGGGGGTACTAGCACAGATACGCAGTATTTT. The entire variable domain, with the rest obtained from reference TRBV15 and TRBJ2-3, is as follows: DAMVIQNPRYQVTQFGKPVTLSCSQTLNHNVMYWYQQKSSQAPKLLFHYYDKDFNNEADTPDNFQSRRPNTSFCFLDIRSPGLGDTAMYLCATSRETSGGTSTDTQYFGPGTRLTVL.

This chain links TRBV2 with TRBJ1-2, with 10 bases aligning to TRBD1. The CDR3 is made up of 15 amino acids. The V gene's germline CDR1 is SNHLY and CDR2 FYNNEI. The V and J ends lost 6 bases and 5 bases, in that order; junction bases with no gene match: 9. CDR3 nucleotides: TGTGCCAGCAGGGGTGGACAGGGGGTGTCTTATGGCTACACCTTC. Translating gives CASRGGQGVSYGYTF.

V gene TRBV7-6 combines with J gene TRBJ1-1; D is undetermined. V gave up 5 bases and J gave up 2 bases, with 9 bases separating them. This CDR3 comprises 13 residues. The germline V gene encodes CDR1 SGHVS and CDR2 FNYEAQ. DNA of the CDR3: TGTGCCAGCAGCGAACAGCATAACACTGAAGCTTTCTTT. Amino acid sequence: CASSEQHNTEAFF.

This sequence joins TRBV4-1 and TRBJ1-5, with 7 positions matching TRBD1. Germline-derived CDR1 and CDR2 are MGHRA and YSYEKL. This CDR3 contains 14 residues. V gave up 4 bases and J gave up 3 bases; unmatched junction bases: 3. CDR3 nucleotide sequence: TGCGCCAGCAGCCTGGGACAGTACAATCAGCCCCAGCATTTT. Protein sequence: CASSLGQYNQPQHF.

The rearrangement uses TRBV11-3 and TRBJ2-1; 7 bases agree with TRBD2. The germline V gene has CDR1 SGHNT and CDR2 YENEEA. After removal of 5 bases from V and 7 bases from J, the junction contained 20 bases not matched to a gene. There are 18 residues in the CDR3. CDR3 in DNA: TGTGCCAGCAGCCCCCCCCGGGGAAGCGGGGCCCCGGTTAATGAGCAGTTCTTC. Amino acids: CASSPPRGSGAPVNEQFF.

The table lists this clone with a few counts. The chain has TRBV11-2 and TRBJ2-1, with 9 bases that match TRBD2. CDR3 length: 15 amino acids. Losses at the gene ends were 4 bases for V and 9 bases for J; bases not matched to a gene: 10. Germline CDR1 is SGHAT and CDR2 is FQNNGV. The CDR3 DNA reads TGTGCCAGCAGCTCCCAGGGACTAGCAATGATTGAGCAGTTCTTC. Amino acids: CASSSQGLAMIEQFF.

V gene TRBV7-9 combines with J gene TRBJ1-1; 8 nucleotides line up with TRBD1. The trim removed 3 bases at V and 4 bases at J, leaving 4 bases unmatched. The CDR3 covers 14 residues. Germline lookup yields CDR1 SEHNR and CDR2 FQNEAQ (reference sequence). CDR3 in amino acids: CASSFLQGGTEAFF. The CDR3, as DNA: TGTGCCAGCAGCTTTTTACAGGGGGGCACTGAAGCTTTCTTT.

The rearrangement joins TRBV2 to TRBJ1-5; possible D gene TRBD1, 5 bases. The V gene lost 2 bases and the J gene lost 5 bases, with 13 bases spanning the gap. This CDR3 contains 15 residues. Germline lookup yields CDR1 SNHLY and CDR2 FYNNEI. CDR3 region: CASSEWSGDYQPQHF. For the CDR3, the DNA is TGTGCCAGCAGTGAATGGTCGGGGGACTATCAGCCCCAGCATTTT.

The V and J genes are TRBV6-5 and TRBJ1-3, with a possible D match to TRBD1 (5 bases). CDR3 length: 15 amino acids. The germline CDR1 and CDR2 sequences are MNHEY and SVGAGI. Trimming cost V 0 bases and J 4 bases, with 10 bases left between them. The CDR3 is CASSYSQGAGNTIYF. For the CDR3, the DNA is TGTGCCAGCAGTTACTCGCAGGGTGCGGGAAACACCATATATTTT.

In its sample, this clone was seen a few times. The J gene is TRBJ2-7, the V gene TRBV28; 11 bases match TRBD2. V was pared by 6 bases and J by 6 bases, with 7 bases of the junction left unmatched. The germline CDR1 and CDR2 sequences are MDHEN and SYDVKM. The CDR3 contains 14 residues. CDR3 sequence: CASSPGLADREQYF. The CDR3 DNA reads TGTGCCAGCAGCCCGGGACTAGCGGATCGCGAGCAGTACTTC.

The chain employs TRBV6-5 and TRBJ2-7, with D possibly TRBD2 on 6 matching bases. Germline V gene lookup returns CDR1 MNHEY and CDR2 SVGAGI. Between the trimmed V and J ends, which lost 7 bases and 2 bases, there was a span of 18 bases. This CDR3 has 15 amino acids. The CDR3 nucleotides read TGTGCCAGCATAAGAACTAGCACTACGACCTACGAGCAGTACTTC. Encoded protein: CASIRTSTTTYEQYF.

This clone was detected ten times or more. The rearrangement links TRBV30 to TRBJ2-2, with a tentative D call TRBD2 (5 bases). The CDR3 length is 13 residues. Trimming stripped 1 base from V and 4 bases from J, with 7 bases between. Looked up from germline, CDR1 is GTSNPN and CDR2 is SVGIG (reference sequence). DNA for the CDR3: TGTGCCTGGAGTGAAGGAGGCACCGGGGAGCTGTTTTTT. Protein product: CAWSEGGTGELFF.

Ten or more counts support this clone. The CDR3 is CASSFRGTNNEKLFF. As DNA, the CDR3 is TGTGCCAGCAGCTTCCGGGGGACGAATAATGAAAAACTGTTTTTT. This chain links TRBV7-6 with TRBJ1-4; D might be TRBD1 (5 bases). The CDR3 is 15 amino acids. V lost 3 bases to trimming and J lost 4 bases, with 12 bases between them. The germline V gene has CDR1 SGHVS and CDR2 FNYEAQ.

The chain couples TRBV2 to TRBJ1-2; D gene unclear. The length of the CDR3 is 14 residues. The V and J ends lost 6 bases and 4 bases respectively, with 15 bases between them. From germline, CDR1 is SNHLY and CDR2 FYNNEI. The CDR3 DNA sequence: TGTGCCAGCAGCAATCGTGGACTGTTCTATGGCTACACCTTC. Its protein is CASSNRGLFYGYTF.

The gene calls are TRBV3-1 (or the pseudogene TRBV3-2) and TRBJ2-3; TRBD2 matches at 11 bases. The germline gives CDR1 LGHDT, CDR2 YNNKEL (reference sequence). V was clipped by 2 bases and J by 6 bases; unmatched bases: 10. The CDR3 contains 17 residues. The CDR3 nucleotides are TGTGCCAGCAGCCAATATTCAGCTAGCGGGGGGATGGATACGCAGTATTTT. This encodes CASSQYSASGGMDTQYF.

This chain uses TRBV5-6 with TRBJ1-1; D is undetermined. V dropped 4 bases and J dropped 0 bases, with 16 bases sitting between them. Germline V gene sequence: CDR1 SGHDT, CDR2 YYEEEE. There are 16 residues in the CDR3. The CDR3 sequence: CASSPRVAVMNTEAFF. CDR3 bases: TGTGCCAGCAGCCCCCGGGTGGCCGTTATGAACACTGAAGCTTTCTTT.

V is TRBV5-6 and J is TRBJ1-2, with TRBD1 identical over 10 bases. The CDR3 contains 15 residues. J gave up 8 bases and V 2 bases, and 9 bases lay outside the gene matches. Looked up from germline, CDR1 is SGHDT and CDR2 is YYEEEE. In DNA form, the CDR3 reads TGTGCCAGCAGCTTCTACGGGACAGGGGAGAGCGGCTACACCTTC. This sequence encodes CASSFYGTGESGYTF.